This is a list of T cell receptor beta chains from one sample in a study of regulatory T cells in long-lasting Graves disease. Via MiXCR, TCRdb re-called the multiplex PCR reads, giving one row per CDR3 protein. The data contain about 400,000 distinct CDR3 sequences, about 15% of them singletons. These sequences were also reported in another study, on T cells in Graves' hyperthyroidism and ophthalmopathy.

The sequencing here drew on peripheral blood mononuclear cells (PBMCs), taken at new diagnosis, from a patient treated with antithyroid drugs. The receptor source for this set is a woman in her 40s with Graves disease. The conserved cysteine and the conserved F or W are not part of the CDR3 here. D genes are given only for firm matches.

v_call: TRBV20-1; j_call: TRBJ1-2; d_call: -; cdr3_aa: SARDRGTYGYT
v_call: TRBV27; j_call: TRBJ1-2; d_call: -; cdr3_aa: ASSLVGEHDANYGYT
v_call: TRBV6-1; j_call: TRBJ2-7; d_call: -; cdr3_aa: ASSEGRFVSYEQY
v_call: TRBV5-5; j_call: TRBJ2-3; d_call: -; cdr3_aa: ASSSLTSTDTQY
v_call: TRBV5-6; j_call: TRBJ2-1; d_call: -; cdr3_aa: ASSSGLSSYNEQF
v_call: TRBV13; j_call: TRBJ2-3; d_call: -; cdr3_aa: ASSTPRWQGQDTQY
v_call: TRBV27; j_call: TRBJ2-7; d_call: -; cdr3_aa: ASGTGAYEQY
v_call: TRBV30; j_call: TRBJ2-7; d_call: TRBD2; cdr3_aa: AWSVRGDYYEQY
v_call: TRBV4-1; j_call: TRBJ2-3; d_call: TRBD2; cdr3_aa: ASSQVWTSLVDTQY
v_call: TRBV12-3/TRBV12-4; j_call: TRBJ1-2; d_call: -; cdr3_aa: ASSFSHEDGYT
v_call: TRBV5-1; j_call: TRBJ1-2; d_call: -; cdr3_aa: ASRSGPLYGYT
v_call: TRBV7-3; j_call: TRBJ2-5; d_call: -; cdr3_aa: ASSLSGGVAETQY
v_call: TRBV7-9; j_call: TRBJ1-5; d_call: -; cdr3_aa: ASSLGQGINQPQH
v_call: TRBV20-1; j_call: TRBJ2-5; d_call: -; cdr3_aa: SARDDNQETQY
v_call: TRBV12-3/TRBV12-4; j_call: TRBJ2-1; d_call: TRBD2; cdr3_aa: ASTPELAGEPNEQF
v_call: TRBV3-1; j_call: TRBJ1-2; d_call: TRBD1; cdr3_aa: ASSQIGQGARGYGYT